This T cell receptor beta chain was identified during a study of blood T cell repertoires in COVID-19. At the level of the study: From the United States, Italy and Spain came samples of acute and convalescent COVID-19. The cDNA or gDNA used as material had been derived from T cells, B-cell-depleted T cells, or PBMCs.

In the source study's methods: Estimation of nucleated cell counts was performed using reference gene primer amplification. TCRdb's copy holds only in-frame clones and misses some; the assay was immunoSEQ multiplex PCR. D and trimming come from the DNA, and the V and J calls and clone size come from that table. In the table there are fewer than 500,000 clones, around nine tenths of which are singletons. Germline assignment: CDR1 SGHTA and CDR2 FQGNSA. This CDR3 has 15 residues. Trimming removed 2 bases from V and 4 bases from J; junction bases left unmatched: 5. The TCR originated in a woman aged 25 to 39 with acute or convalescent COVID-19. The sequencing input was peripheral blood. The chain recombines TRBV7-2 with TRBJ2-1, with TRBD2 matching 7 bases. The chain's CDR3 is CASSLLWGGYNEQFF. The CDR3 nucleotides are TGTGCCAGCAGCTTATTGTGGGGGGGATACAATGAGCAGTTCTTC.